Listed below are T cell receptor beta chains from one sample, sequenced in a study of blood T cell repertoires in COVID-19. Repertoires were generated with immunoSEQ multiplex PCR, while TCRdb's copy carries only in-frame clones and drops some. The sample has approximately 330,000 clones, about 91% seen once. The sequenced material came from peripheral blood. The receptors stem from a man younger than 40 with COVID-19, enrolled during active disease. Each CDR3 is given with its conserved first and last residue. D genes are given only for firm matches. Size tells how often a clone was seen (once, few, many) or the class of an expanded clone, and some rows leave it out.

>TRBD2|TRBV3-1/TRBV3-2|TRBJ2-3|NA
CASSLQRGGRSDTQYF
TGTGCCAGCAGTTTACAGCGGGGGGGCAGGTCAGATACGCAGTATTTT
>TRBD2|TRBV7-9|TRBJ2-5|NA
CASSLPRRLARRETQYF
TGTGCCAGCAGCTTACCCCGGAGACTAGCTAGGCGGGAGACCCAGTACTTC
>NA|TRBV2|TRBJ1-2|NA
CASSARGNYGYTF
TGTGCCAGCAGTGCCCGGGGGAACTATGGCTACACCTTC
>NA|TRBV6-5|TRBJ2-2|NA
CASSIRGSGELFF
TGTGCCAGCAGCATACGGGGGTCCGGGGAGCTGTTTTTT
>TRBD2|TRBV19|TRBJ2-1|NA
CASSTLAGLYNEQFF
TGTGCCAGTAGTACCTTAGCGGGGCTCTACAATGAGCAGTTCTTC
>NA|TRBV28|TRBJ1-4|NA
CASGGALNEKLFF
TGTGCCAGTGGTGGGGCTCTTAATGAAAAACTGTTTTTT
>NA|TRBV11-3|TRBJ2-1|NA
CASSKDPGVGPLNEQFF
TGTGCCAGCAGCAAAGATCCGGGAGTCGGCCCCCTCAATGAGCAGTTCTTC
>TRBD1|TRBV2|TRBJ1-1|NA
CASSSDRGRNTEAFF
TGTGCCAGCAGTTCGGACAGGGGGCGGAACACTGAAGCTTTCTTT
>TRBD2|TRBV7-2|TRBJ2-3|NA
CASSPAGGTDTQYF
TGTGCCAGCAGCCCAGCGGGGGGGACAGATACGCAGTATTTT
>NA|TRBV3-1/TRBV3-2|TRBJ2-7|NA
CASSQARSQRYF
TGTGCCAGCAGCCAAGCCCGGAGCCAACGATACTTC
>TRBD1|TRBV14|TRBJ1-3|NA
CASSQAFRGQGGNTIYF
TGTGCCAGCAGCCAAGCCTTCAGGGGACAGGGTGGAAACACCATATATTTT
>NA|TRBV3-1/TRBV3-2|TRBJ1-2|NA
CASSQDRDSTYGYTF
TGTGCCAGCAGCCAAGATAGAGACAGTACCTATGGCTACACCTTC
>TRBD2|TRBV5-1|TRBJ2-3|NA
CASSLDSGRTDTQYF
TGCGCCAGCAGCTTGGATAGCGGGAGGACAGATACGCAGTATTTT
>NA|TRBV6-5|TRBJ1-1|NA
CASRRGGHTEAFF
TGTGCCAGCAGGCGCGGGGGGCACACTGAAGCTTTCTTT
>NA|TRBV4-1|TRBJ2-7|many
CASSQASGEQYF
TGCGCCAGCAGCCAAGCGTCGGGAGAGCAGTACTTC
>NA|TRBV7-9|TRBJ2-2|NA
CASSFWEGRTGSNTGELFF
TGTGCCAGCAGCTTCTGGGAGGGGCGTACAGGGTCGAACACCGGGGAGCTGTTTTTT
>NA|TRBV6-5|TRBJ1-1|few
CASRRVSTEAFF
TGTGCCAGCAGACGAGTGAGCACTGAAGCTTTCTTT
>NA|TRBV28|TRBJ1-2|few
CASNPGSGYTF
TGTGCCAGCAACCCCGGTTCTGGCTACACCTTC
>TRBD1|TRBV11-3|TRBJ2-1|NA
CASSPAYRGQYNEQFF
TGTGCCAGCAGCCCCGCCTACAGGGGGCAATACAATGAGCAGTTCTTC
>NA|TRBV15|TRBJ1-6|few
CATSPTAGDNSPLHF
TGTGCCACCAGCCCAACCGCGGGGGATAATTCACCCCTCCACTTT
>NA|TRBV7-3|TRBJ1-1|NA
CASSIDASLNTEAFF
TGTGCCAGCAGCATCGATGCGTCGCTGAACACTGAAGCTTTCTTT
>TRBD2|TRBV7-8|TRBJ2-1|NA
CASSLVGTSGYNEQFF
TGTGCCAGCAGCTTAGTAGGGACTAGCGGATACAATGAGCAGTTCTTC
>NA|TRBV4-3|TRBJ2-6|few
CASSQDRRARSSGANVLTF
TGCGCCAGCAGCCAAGACCGCAGGGCTAGGAGCTCTGGGGCCAACGTCCTGACTTTC
>TRBD2|TRBV6-6|TRBJ2-7|NA
CASKRGVSGIGDEQYF
TGTGCCAGCAAGCGGGGAGTTTCGGGTATTGGGGACGAGCAGTACTTC
>NA|TRBV7-2|TRBJ2-1|NA
CASSAGPKGRNEQFF
TGTGCCAGCAGCGCCGGCCCGAAGGGGAGGAATGAGCAGTTCTTC
>TRBD1|TRBV28|TRBJ2-3|NA
CASSPRTGLTDTQYF
TGTGCCAGCAGCCCCAGGACAGGGCTCACAGATACGCAGTATTTT
>NA|TRBV20-1|TRBJ2-7|many
CSAAGAHEQYF
TGCAGTGCAGCCGGAGCCCACGAGCAGTACTTC
>NA|TRBV11-2|TRBJ1-1|NA
CASSLRTRNTEAFF
TGTGCCAGCAGCCTCCGTACAAGAAACACTGAAGCTTTCTTT
>NA|TRBV19|TRBJ2-1|NA
CATSRQASNNEQFF
TGTGCCACATCGCGACAGGCGTCGAACAATGAGCAGTTCTTC
>NA|TRBV6-5|TRBJ2-6|NA
CASTRQAGANVLTF
TGTGCCAGCACCCGTCAGGCCGGGGCCAACGTCCTGACTTTC
>TRBD2|TRBV19|TRBJ2-7|many
CASSMGLADPYEQYF
TGTGCCAGTAGTATGGGACTAGCGGATCCCTACGAGCAGTACTTC
>NA|TRBV27|TRBJ1-6|NA
CASSPLTTLGAYNSPLHF
TGTGCCAGCAGTCCTTTGACGACTTTAGGGGCCTATAATTCACCCCTCCACTTT
>TRBD1|TRBV9|TRBJ1-1|NA
CASSPGDSLNTEAFF
TGTGCCAGCAGCCCCGGGGACAGCCTGAACACTGAAGCTTTCTTT
>NA|TRBV6-1|TRBJ2-5|NA
CASSARETQYF
TGTGCCAGCAGTGCCCGAGAGACCCAGTACTTC
>TRBD1|TRBV19|TRBJ1-2|few
CAGKSGTGNGYTF
TGTGCCGGAAAATCCGGGACAGGGAATGGCTACACCTTC
>TRBD2|TRBV28|TRBJ2-3|NA
CASSLPGLAGRIDTQYF
TGTGCCAGCAGTTTACCGGGACTAGCGGGACGTATAGATACGCAGTATTTT
>NA|TRBV19|TRBJ1-1|NA
CASRVEEEAFF
TGTGCCAGTCGGGTCGAGGAGGAAGCTTTCTTT
>NA|TRBV19|TRBJ2-1|NA
CASSLSRRSPYNEQFF
TGTGCCAGTAGTTTGTCCCGCCGGTCCCCTTACAATGAGCAGTTCTTC
>TRBD1|TRBV19|TRBJ1-2|few
CASSFTDRVSYGYTF
TGTGCCAGTAGTTTCACGGACAGGGTCAGCTATGGCTACACCTTC
>TRBD2|TRBV6-2/TRBV6-3|TRBJ2-1|NA
CASSLGLAGREQFF
TGTGCCAGCAGCCTCGGACTAGCGGGGCGTGAGCAGTTCTTC
>NA|TRBV7-9|TRBJ2-3|NA
CASSLAILPKAQYF
TGTGCCAGCAGCTTAGCGATACTACCCAAAGCGCAGTATTTT
>NA|TRBV12-3/TRBV12-4|TRBJ1-2|NA
CASSPAGAYGYTF
TGTGCCAGCAGCCCAGCAGGGGCCTATGGCTACACCTTC
>TRBD1|TRBV5-4|TRBJ2-7|NA
CASSPGQGTREQYF
TGTGCCAGCAGCCCGGGACAGGGGACGCGGGAGCAGTACTTC
>NA|TRBV7-2|TRBJ1-2|few
CASRRETGYTF
TGTGCCAGCAGGAGGGAGACTGGCTACACCTTC
>TRBD2|TRBV28|TRBJ2-3|NA
CASSFTSGRDTQYF
TGTGCCAGCAGTTTTACTAGCGGGAGGGATACGCAGTATTTT
>NA|TRBV3-1/TRBV3-2|TRBJ2-7|NA
CASSPRLADSYEQYF
TGTGCCAGCAGCCCCCGCTTAGCCGATTCCTACGAGCAGTACTTC
>NA|TRBV2|TRBJ1-6|NA
CASRGDSYNSPLHF
TGTGCCAGCAGAGGGGACTCCTATAATTCACCCCTCCACTTT
>TRBD2|TRBV5-1|TRBJ2-3|NA
CASSKGTSGSADTQYF
TGCGCCAGCAGCAAAGGAACTAGCGGGAGCGCAGATACGCAGTATTTT
>NA|TRBV24-1|TRBJ1-1|NA
CATQGQGWTEAFF
TGTGCCACCCAGGGCCAGGGATGGACTGAAGCTTTCTTT
>NA|TRBV23-1|TRBJ1-6|NA
CASSQSGEGGGSPLHF
TGCGCCAGCAGTCAATCCGGGGAGGGGGGTGGTTCACCCCTCCACTTT
>TRBD2|TRBV5-1|TRBJ2-6|NA
CASSLIIAGLSSGANVLTF
TGCGCCAGCAGCTTGATTATAGCGGGCCTTAGCTCTGGGGCCAACGTCCTGACTTTC
>NA|TRBV11-3|TRBJ2-1|NA
CASSLALSSYNEQFF
TGTGCCAGCAGCTTAGCACTGAGCTCCTACAATGAGCAGTTCTTC